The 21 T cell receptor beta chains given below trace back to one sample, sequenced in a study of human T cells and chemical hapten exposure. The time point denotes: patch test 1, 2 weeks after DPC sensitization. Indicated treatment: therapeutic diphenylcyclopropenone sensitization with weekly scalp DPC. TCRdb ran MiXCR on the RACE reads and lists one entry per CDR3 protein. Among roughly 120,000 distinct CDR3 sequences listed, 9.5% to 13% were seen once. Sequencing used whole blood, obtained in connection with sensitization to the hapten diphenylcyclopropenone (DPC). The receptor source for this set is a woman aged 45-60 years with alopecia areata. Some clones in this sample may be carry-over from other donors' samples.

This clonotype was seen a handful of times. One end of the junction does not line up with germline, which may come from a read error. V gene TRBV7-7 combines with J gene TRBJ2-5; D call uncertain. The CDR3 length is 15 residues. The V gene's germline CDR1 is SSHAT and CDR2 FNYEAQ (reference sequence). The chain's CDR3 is CASRNSVRRQETQYF. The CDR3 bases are TGTGCTAGCAGGAACAGCGTACGACGCCAAGAGACCCAGTACTTC.

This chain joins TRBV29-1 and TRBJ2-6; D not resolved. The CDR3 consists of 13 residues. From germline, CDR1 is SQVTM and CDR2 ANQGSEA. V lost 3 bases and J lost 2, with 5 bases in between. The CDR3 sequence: CSVDRTGANVLTF. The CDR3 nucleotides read TGCAGCGTTGATAGGACTGGGGCCAACGTCCTGACTTTC. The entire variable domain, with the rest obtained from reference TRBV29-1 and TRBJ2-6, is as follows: SAVISQKPSRDICQRGTSLTIQCQVDSQVTMMFWYRQQPGQSLTLIATANQGSEATYESGFVIDKFPISRPNLTFSTLTVSNMSPEDSSIYLCSVDRTGANVLTFGAGSRLTVL.

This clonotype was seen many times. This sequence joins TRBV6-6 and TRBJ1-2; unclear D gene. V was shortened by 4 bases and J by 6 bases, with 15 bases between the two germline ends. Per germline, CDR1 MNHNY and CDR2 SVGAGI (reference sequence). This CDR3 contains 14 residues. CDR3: CASSSRTTLDGYTF. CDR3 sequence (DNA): TGTGCCAGCAGTTCGCGGACCACGCTAGATGGCTACACCTTC.

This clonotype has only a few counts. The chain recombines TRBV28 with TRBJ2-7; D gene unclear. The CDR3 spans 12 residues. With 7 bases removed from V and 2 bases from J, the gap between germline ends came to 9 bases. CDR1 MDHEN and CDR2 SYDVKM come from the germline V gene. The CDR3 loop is CASTTDAYEQYF. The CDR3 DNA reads TGTGCCAGCACAACCGATGCCTACGAGCAGTACTTC.

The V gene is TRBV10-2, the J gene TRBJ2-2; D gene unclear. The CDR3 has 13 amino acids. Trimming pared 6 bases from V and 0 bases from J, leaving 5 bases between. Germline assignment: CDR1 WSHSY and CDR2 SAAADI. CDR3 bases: TGCGCCAGCAGGGCCTCGAACACCGGGGAGCTGTTTTTT. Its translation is CASRASNTGELFF.

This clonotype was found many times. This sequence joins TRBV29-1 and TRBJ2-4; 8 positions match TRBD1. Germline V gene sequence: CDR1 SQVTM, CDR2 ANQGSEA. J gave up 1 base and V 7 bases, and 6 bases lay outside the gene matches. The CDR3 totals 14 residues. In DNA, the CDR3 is TGCAGCGCCTACAGGGGGACGGCCAAAAACATTCAGTACTTC. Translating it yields CSAYRGTAKNIQYF.

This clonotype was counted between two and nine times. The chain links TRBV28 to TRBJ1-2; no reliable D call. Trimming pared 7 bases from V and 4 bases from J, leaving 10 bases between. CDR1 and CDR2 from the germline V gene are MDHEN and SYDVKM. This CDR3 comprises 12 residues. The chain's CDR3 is CASNGQTYGYTF. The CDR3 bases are TGTGCCAGCAACGGCCAGACCTATGGCTACACCTTC.

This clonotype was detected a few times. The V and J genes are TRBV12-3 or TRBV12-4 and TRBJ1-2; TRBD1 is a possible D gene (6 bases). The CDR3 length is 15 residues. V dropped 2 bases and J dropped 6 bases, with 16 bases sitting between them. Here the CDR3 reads CASSLSGALLNGYTF. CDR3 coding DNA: TGTGCCAGCAGTTTATCGGGGGCCCTTTTGAATGGCTACACCTTC.

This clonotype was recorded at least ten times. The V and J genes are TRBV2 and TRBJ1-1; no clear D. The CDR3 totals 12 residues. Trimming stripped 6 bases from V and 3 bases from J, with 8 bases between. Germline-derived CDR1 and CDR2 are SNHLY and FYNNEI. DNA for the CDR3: TGTGCCAGCAGCGCTGTGGACACTGAAGCTTTCTTT. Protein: CASSAVDTEAFF.

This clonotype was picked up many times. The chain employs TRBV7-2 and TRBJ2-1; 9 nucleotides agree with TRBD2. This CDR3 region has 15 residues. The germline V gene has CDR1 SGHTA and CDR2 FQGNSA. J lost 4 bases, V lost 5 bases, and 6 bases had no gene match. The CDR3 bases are TGTGCCAGCAGCGTTAGCGGGGGAGCTTACAATGAGCAGTTCTTC. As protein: CASSVSGGAYNEQFF.

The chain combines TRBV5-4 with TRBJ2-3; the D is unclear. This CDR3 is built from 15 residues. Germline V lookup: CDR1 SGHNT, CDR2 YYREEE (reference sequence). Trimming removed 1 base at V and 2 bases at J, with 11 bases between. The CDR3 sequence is CASSLRSSSTDTQYF. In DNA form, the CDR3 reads TGTGCCAGCAGCTTGCGGAGTTCGTCCACAGATACGCAGTATTTT.

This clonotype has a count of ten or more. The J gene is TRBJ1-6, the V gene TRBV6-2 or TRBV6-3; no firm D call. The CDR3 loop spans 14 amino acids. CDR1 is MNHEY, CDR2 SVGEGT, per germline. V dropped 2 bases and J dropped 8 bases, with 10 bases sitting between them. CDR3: CASSYEGIDSPLHF. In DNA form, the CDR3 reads TGTGCCAGCAGTTACGAAGGGATTGATTCACCCCTCCACTTT.

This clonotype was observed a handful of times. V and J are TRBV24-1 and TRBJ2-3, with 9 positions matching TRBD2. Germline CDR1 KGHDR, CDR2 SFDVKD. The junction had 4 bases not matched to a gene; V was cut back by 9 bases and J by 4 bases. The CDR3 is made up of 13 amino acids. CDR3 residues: CATGGRASDTQYF. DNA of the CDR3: TGTGCCACCGGCGGGAGGGCCTCAGATACGCAGTATTTT.

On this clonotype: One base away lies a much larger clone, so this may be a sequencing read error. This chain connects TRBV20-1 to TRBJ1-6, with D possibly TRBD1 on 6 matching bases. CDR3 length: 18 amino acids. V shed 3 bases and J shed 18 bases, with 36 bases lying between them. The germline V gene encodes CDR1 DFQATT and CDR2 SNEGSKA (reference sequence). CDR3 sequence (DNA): TGCAGTGCTAGGGACGCCCAGGCTCCGGGGGCCGACTGGCCCACCCCCCACTTT. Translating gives CSARDAQAPGADWPTPHF.

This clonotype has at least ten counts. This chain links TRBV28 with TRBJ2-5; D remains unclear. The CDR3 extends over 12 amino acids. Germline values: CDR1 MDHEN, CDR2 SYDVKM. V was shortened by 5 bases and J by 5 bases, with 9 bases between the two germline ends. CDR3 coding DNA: TGTGCCAGCAGTCCCTCGCGTGAGACCCAGTACTTC. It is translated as CASSPSRETQYF.

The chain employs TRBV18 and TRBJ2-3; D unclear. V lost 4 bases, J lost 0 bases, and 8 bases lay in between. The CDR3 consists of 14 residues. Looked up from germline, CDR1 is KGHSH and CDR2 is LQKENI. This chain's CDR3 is CASSRGKSTDTQYF. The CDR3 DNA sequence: TGTGCCAGCTCACGGGGAAAAAGCACAGATACGCAGTATTTT.

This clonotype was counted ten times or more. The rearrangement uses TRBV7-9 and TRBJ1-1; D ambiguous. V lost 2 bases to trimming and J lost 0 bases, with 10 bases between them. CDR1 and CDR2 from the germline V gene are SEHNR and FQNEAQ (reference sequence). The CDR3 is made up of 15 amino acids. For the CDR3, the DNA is TGTGCCAGCAGCTTACTTCCAGGTATGAACACTGAAGCTTTCTTT. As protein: CASSLLPGMNTEAFF.

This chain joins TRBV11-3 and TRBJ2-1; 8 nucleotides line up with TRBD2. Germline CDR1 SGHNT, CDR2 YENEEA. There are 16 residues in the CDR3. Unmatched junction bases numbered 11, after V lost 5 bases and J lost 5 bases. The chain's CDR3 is CASSPEAAGGNNEQFF. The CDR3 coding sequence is TGTGCCAGCAGCCCCGAGGCTGCGGGGGGAAACAATGAGCAGTTCTTC. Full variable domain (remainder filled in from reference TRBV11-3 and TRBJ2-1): EAGVVQSPRYKIIEKKQPVAFWCNPISGHNTLYWYLQNLGQGPELLIRYENEEAVDDSQLPKDRFSAERLKGVDSTLKIQPAELGDSAVYLCASSPEAAGGNNEQFFGPGTRLTVL.

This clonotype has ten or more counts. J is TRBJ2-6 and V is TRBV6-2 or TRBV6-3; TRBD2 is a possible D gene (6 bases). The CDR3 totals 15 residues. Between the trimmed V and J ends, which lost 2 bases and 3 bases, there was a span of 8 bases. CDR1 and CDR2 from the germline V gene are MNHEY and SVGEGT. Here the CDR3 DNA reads TGTGCCAGCAGTTACGGCGGGGTTGGGGCCAACGTCCTGACTTTC. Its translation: CASSYGGVGANVLTF.

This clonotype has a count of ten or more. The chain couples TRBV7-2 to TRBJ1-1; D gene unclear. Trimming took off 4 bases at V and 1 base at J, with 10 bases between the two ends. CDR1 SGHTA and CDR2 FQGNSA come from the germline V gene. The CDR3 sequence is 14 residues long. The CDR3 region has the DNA TGTGCCAGCAGCTCACAAATGGGGAACACTGAAGCTTTCTTT. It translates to CASSSQMGNTEAFF.

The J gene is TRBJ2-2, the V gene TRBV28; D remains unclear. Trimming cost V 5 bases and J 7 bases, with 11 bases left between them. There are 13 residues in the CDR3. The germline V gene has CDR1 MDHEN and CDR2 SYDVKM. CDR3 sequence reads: CASSRVDLGELFF. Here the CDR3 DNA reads TGTGCCAGCAGTCGGGTTGATCTCGGGGAGCTGTTTTTT. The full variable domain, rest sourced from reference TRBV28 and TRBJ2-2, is DVKVTQSSRYLVKRTGEKVFLECVQDMDHENMFWYRQDPGLGLRLIYFSYDVKMKEKGDIPEGYSVSREKKERFSLILESASTNQTSMYLCASSRVDLGELFFGEGSRLTVL.